The clone carrying this TCR beta chain was seen a handful of times. What it recognizes is unknown. CDR1 and CDR2 (germline): SGDLS, YYNGEE. The length of the CDR3 is 14 residues. V shed 2 bases and J shed 8 bases, with 11 bases lying between them. The data belong to a study of T cells after yellow fever vaccination. Study conclusions and caveats: Overall, a small share of clonotypes was seen in both CD4 and CD8 compartments. At approximately 95% for CD4 and about 91% for CD8, most primary-vaccination clones showed up again after the booster. FACS-sorted repertoires might harbor abundant contaminating clonotypes from the bulk population.

Researchers made TCR cDNA using 5'RACE template switching, and this step added a universal primer site and UMIs. TCRdb used MiXCR to reprocess the 5' RACE reads, holding one entry per CDR3 protein. The sample shows hundreds of thousands of distinct CDR3 sequences, 20% to 25% of them seen only once. The specimen comprised PBMCs, sampled 21 days after the first yellow fever vaccination. The receptor was derived from a man aged 18 to 29 who received the YFV17D yellow fever vaccine. This chain joins TRBV9 and TRBJ1-6; D is perhaps TRBD1 (5 bases). The CDR3 sequence: CASSVNEGDSPLHF. The CDR3 nucleotides are TGTGCCAGCAGCGTGAACGAAGGGGATTCACCCCTCCACTTT.